This T cell receptor beta chain was retrieved from a study of blood T cell repertoires in COVID-19 (dated by TCRdb to the early 2020s). As for the study more broadly: Samples from collaborators originated in the United States, Italy and Spain and spanned both the acute and convalescent phases of COVID-19. The material from the prospective study consisted of cDNA or gDNA derived from T cells, B-cell-depleted T cells, or PBMCs. Subjects who had been exposed to COVID-19, were actively infected with it, or had recovered from it provided the deeply sampled blood TCRbeta repertoires that made up the dataset. The repertoires were released in a freely available public database intended as a resource for research on the immune response to SARS-CoV-2. Samples came from the ongoing ImmuneRACE study (first 160 participants) plus 1,254 subjects from 6 global collaborators. The sample metadata nearly always contained a de-identified subject ID, COVID-19 status, age in years and sex. Where available, HLA class I and class II types were taken from metadata supplied by the sample provider and were not determined by assay-based typing. The investigation overall reported the following: How much clinical and demographic metadata was included differed by source and by participant, and the metadata was provided uncurated.

A second Seattle source provided samples from volunteer blood donors who had recovered from COVID-19. Whole blood was collected in K2EDTA tubes by collaborating institutions according to the institutions' own protocols. Collaborator samples were shipped for TCRbeta analysis as frozen whole blood, isolated PBMCs, or DNA extracted from either sample type. TCRbeta CDR3 regions were amplified from genomic DNA by means of the immunoSEQ Assay, a bias-controlled multiplex PCR. On the study's bioinformatics: Nucleated cell counts per sample were estimated from amplification of reference gene primers within the assay. Sequence reads were collapsed and filtered to measure the absolute abundance of every unique TCRbeta CDR3 rearrangement. For each sample, productive Simpson clonality was calculated as the square root of Simpson's diversity index across productive rearrangements. In TCRdb, the immuneACCESS table is reduced to in-frame sequences with V and J assigned. These tables do not hold every clone; where another copy was compared, an unresolved V gene accounts for under half, and the others remain unexplained. That table supplies the V and J calls and clone size; D and trimming were determined from the DNA. This sample is represented by roughly 220,000 clones; around 83% of them were singletons. The ten top clones hold 2.9% of the sample.

Trimming at the junction amounts to 3 bases on V and 0 bases on J, and the germline ends lie 15 bases apart. Based on the germline V gene, the CDR1 and CDR2 sequences are SGHRS and YFSETQ. The CDR3 goes from the cysteine to the phenylalanine over 16 residues. The only DNA kept is the CDR3, 48 bases in frame from the first base. For this clone: Which antigen it targets is not known. No qualities accompany the bases; no much larger clone lies one base away.

Material for sequencing was peripheral blood. The chain joins TRBV5-1 to TRBJ1-2, with the D gene not clear enough to name. The receptor was isolated from a man between 45 and 60 years old who had recovered from COVID-19. The CDR3 sequence is CASSWPLSGTNYGYTF. The DNA is as follows: TGCGCCAGCAGCTGGCCCCTTTCCGGGACTAACTATGGCTACACCTTC.